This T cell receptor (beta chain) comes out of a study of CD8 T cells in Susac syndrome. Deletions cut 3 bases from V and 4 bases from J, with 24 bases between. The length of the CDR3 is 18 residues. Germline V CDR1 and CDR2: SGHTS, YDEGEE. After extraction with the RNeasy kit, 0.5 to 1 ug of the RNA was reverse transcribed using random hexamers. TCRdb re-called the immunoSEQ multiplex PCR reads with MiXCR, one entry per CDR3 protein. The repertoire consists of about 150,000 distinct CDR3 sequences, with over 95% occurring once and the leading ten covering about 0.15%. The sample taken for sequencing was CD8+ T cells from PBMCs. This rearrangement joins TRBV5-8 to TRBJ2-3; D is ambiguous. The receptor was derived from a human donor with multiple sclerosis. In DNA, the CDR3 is TGTGCCAGCAGCTCGTTGGTAGAGGACCTTACACCCGCAGATACGCAGTATTTT. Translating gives CASSSLVEDLTPADTQYF.